The clone carrying this TCR beta chain was found many times. From the 5' RACE reads, TCRdb called clonotypes with MiXCR, one entry per CDR3 protein. The repertoire includes about 22,000 distinct CDR3 sequences, around 6.2% of them detected once, and more than 40% sits in the top ten. The record originates from a study of neurological immune-mediated disorders. The sequence derives from a man aged 18-30 years in good health. The specimen was CD8+ T cells from blood.

CDR3 in DNA: TGTGCCAGCAGTCACCCAGGGGCCCTCTATGGCTACACCTTC. Translation gives CASSHPGALYGYTF. The V call is TRBV6-6, the J call TRBJ1-2; possibly TRBD1 for D (6 bases). Trimming cost V 5 bases and J 4 bases, with 14 bases left between them. This CDR3 is 14 amino acids long. Germline CDR1 and CDR2: MNHNY and SVGAGI (reference sequence).